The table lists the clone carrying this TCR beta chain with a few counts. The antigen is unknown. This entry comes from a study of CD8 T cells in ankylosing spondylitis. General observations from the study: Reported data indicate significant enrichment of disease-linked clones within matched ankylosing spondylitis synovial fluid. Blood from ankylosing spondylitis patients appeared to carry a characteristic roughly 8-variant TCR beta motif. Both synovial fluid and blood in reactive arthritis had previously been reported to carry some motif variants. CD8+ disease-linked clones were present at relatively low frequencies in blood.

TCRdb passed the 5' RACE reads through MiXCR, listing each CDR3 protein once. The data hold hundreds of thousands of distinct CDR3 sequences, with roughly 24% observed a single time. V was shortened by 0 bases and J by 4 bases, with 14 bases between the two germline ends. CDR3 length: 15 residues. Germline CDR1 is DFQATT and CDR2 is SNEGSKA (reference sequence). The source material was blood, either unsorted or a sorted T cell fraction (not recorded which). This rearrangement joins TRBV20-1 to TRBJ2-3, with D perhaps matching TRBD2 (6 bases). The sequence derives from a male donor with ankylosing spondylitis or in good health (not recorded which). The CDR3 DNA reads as TGCAGTGCTAGAGATCGGAGGGCGGGCGCAGATACGCAGTATTTT. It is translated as CSARDRRAGADTQYF.